In this sample, the clone carrying this T cell receptor beta chain turned up many times. This sample stems from a study of T cells after yellow fever vaccination. Researchers made TCR cDNA using 5'RACE template switching, and this step added a universal primer site and UMIs. TCRdb reanalysed the 5' RACE reads using MiXCR and keeps one entry per CDR3 protein. The sample contains 340,000 or so distinct CDR3 sequences, around 13% of which appear only once. The CDR3 sequence is 15 residues long. The J segment lost 4 bases and the V segment lost 5 bases, leaving 3 bases of the junction unmatched. The source of this sequence is a man aged 18 to 30 who received the YFV17D yellow fever vaccine. The source material was CD4+ T cells sorted from PBMCs, sampled 15 days after the yellow fever booster vaccination. V gene TRBV12-3 or TRBV12-4 combines with J gene TRBJ2-1; TRBD2 matches at 12 bases. CDR3: CASSRTSGGYNEQFF. As DNA, the CDR3 is TGTGCCAGCAGTAGAACTAGCGGGGGGTACAATGAGCAGTTCTTC.